The present T cell receptor (beta chain) was sequenced within a study of blood T cell repertoires in COVID-19 (TCRdb year 2020). A note on the overall study: Collaborator samples came from the United States, Italy and Spain and covered acute and convalescent phases of COVID-19. The material from the prospective study consisted of cDNA or gDNA derived from T cells, B-cell-depleted T cells, or PBMCs. Deeply sampled blood TCRbeta repertoires from subjects exposed to, actively infected with, or recovered from COVID-19 were included in the dataset. A freely available public database, intended as a resource for researchers studying the immune response to SARS-CoV-2, is where the repertoires were released. The samples were drawn from two sources: the first 160 participants of the ongoing ImmuneRACE study, and some 1,300 subjects contributed by 6 global collaborators. Sample metadata almost always included a de-identified subject ID, COVID-19 status, age in years and sex. HLA class I and class II types, where available, came from metadata supplied by the sample provider rather than from assay-based typing.

Ends trimmed: V by 4 bases, J by 8 bases; bases unmatched to a gene: 20. The CDR3 numbers 18 residues from cysteine through phenylalanine. Of the read, only the CDR3 DNA is kept; its 54 bases are in frame from base 1. The germline V gene encodes CDR1 SGHKS and CDR2 YYEKEE (reference sequence). TCRbeta CDR3 regions were amplified from genomic DNA by means of the immunoSEQ Assay, a bias-controlled multiplex PCR. The paper's processing steps were these. The number of nucleated cells in each sample was estimated by amplification of reference gene primers within the assay. To quantify the absolute abundance of each unique TCRbeta CDR3 rearrangement, sequence reads were collapsed and filtered. For each sample, productive Simpson clonality was calculated by taking the square root of Simpson's diversity index across productive rearrangements. The table was pulled from immuneACCESS by TCRdb, which kept in-frame rearrangements only. Such tables lose some clones; where checked, under half of the loss comes from unresolved V genes, and the rest has no known cause. Clone size and V and J calls were adopted from that table, with D and trimming inferred from the DNA. The sample table records around 11,000 clones; roughly 80% of these occur just once. The top ten hold 12% of the sample.

About this clone: The clone's antigen remains unknown. Within one base of it there is no much larger clone, and no base qualities were kept.

Whole blood was collected in K2EDTA tubes by collaborating institutions according to the institutions' own protocols. For TCRbeta analysis, collaborators shipped samples as frozen whole blood, isolated PBMCs, or DNA extracted from either of those sample types. What the study reported, not specific to this receptor: How much clinical and demographic metadata was included differed by source and by participant, and the metadata was provided uncurated.

Specimen: peripheral blood. Here the chain combines TRBV5-5 and TRBJ2-1; TRBD2 matches 8 bases in the middle. This clonotype was sampled from a human donor in a cohort sampled during active COVID-19. Here the CDR3 is given as CASSPGTSLSGRRDEQFF. In nucleotides, the sequence is TGTGCCAGCAGCCCTGGGACATCTCTAAGCGGGAGACGGGATGAGCAGTTCTTC.